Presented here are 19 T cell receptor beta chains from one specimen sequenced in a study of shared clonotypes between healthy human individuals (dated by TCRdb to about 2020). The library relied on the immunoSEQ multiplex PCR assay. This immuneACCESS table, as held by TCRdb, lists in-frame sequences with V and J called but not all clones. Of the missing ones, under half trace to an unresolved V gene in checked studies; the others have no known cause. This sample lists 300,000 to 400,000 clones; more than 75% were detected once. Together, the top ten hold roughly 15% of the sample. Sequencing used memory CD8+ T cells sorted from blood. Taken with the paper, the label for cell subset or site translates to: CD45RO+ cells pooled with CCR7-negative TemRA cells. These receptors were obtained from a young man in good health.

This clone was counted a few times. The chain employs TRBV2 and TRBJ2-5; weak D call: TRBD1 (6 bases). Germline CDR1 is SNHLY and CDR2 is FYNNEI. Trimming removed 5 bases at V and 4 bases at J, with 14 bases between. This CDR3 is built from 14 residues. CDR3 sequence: CASSPGAFGETQYF. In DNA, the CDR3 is TGTGCCAGCAGTCCAGGGGCTTTCGGAGAGACCCAGTACTTC. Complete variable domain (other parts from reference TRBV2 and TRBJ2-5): EPEVTQTPSHQVTQMGQEVILRCVPISNHLYFYWYRQILGQKVEFLVSFYNNEISEKSEIFDDQFSVERPDGSNFTLKIRSTKLEDSAMYFCASSPGAFGETQYFGPGTRLLVL.

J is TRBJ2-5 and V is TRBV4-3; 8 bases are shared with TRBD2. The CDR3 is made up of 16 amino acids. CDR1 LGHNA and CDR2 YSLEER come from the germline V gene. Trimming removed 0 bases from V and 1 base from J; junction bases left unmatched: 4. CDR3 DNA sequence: TGCGCCAGCAGCCAAGATGGTACTAGCGGCCAAGAGACCCAGTACTTC. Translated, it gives CASSQDGTSGQETQYF.

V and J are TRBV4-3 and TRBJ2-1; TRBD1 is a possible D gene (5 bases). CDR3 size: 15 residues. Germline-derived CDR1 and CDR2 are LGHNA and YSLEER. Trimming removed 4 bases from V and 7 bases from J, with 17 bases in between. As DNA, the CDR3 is TGCGCCAGCAGCCCGAATAGGGCAGGGTATAATGAGCAGTTCTTC. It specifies CASSPNRAGYNEQFF.

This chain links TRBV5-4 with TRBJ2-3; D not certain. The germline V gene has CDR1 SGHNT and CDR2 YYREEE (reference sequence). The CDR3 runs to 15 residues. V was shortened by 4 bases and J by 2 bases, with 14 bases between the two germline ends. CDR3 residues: CASSLNSGPTDTQYF. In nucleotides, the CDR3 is TGTGCCAGCAGCCTTAACTCGGGTCCCACAGATACGCAGTATTTT.

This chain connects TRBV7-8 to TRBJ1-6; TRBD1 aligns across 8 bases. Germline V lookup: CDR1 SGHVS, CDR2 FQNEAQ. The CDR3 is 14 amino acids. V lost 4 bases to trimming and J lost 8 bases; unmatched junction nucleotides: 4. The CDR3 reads CASSSGQGDSPLHF. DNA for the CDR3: TGTGCCAGCAGCTCCGGACAGGGAGATTCACCCCTCCACTTT.

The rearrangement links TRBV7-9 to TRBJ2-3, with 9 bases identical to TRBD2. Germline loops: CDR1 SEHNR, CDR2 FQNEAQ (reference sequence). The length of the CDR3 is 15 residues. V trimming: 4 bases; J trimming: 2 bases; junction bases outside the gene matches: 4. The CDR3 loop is CASSSGLATTDTQYF. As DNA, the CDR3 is TGTGCCAGCAGCTCCGGACTAGCGACCACAGATACGCAGTATTTT.

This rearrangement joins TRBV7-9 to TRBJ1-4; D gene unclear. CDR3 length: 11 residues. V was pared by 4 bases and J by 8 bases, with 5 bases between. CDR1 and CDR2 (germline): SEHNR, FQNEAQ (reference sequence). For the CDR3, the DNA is TGTGCCAGCAGCTCTGAAGAAAAACTGTTTTTT. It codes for CASSSEEKLFF.

The CDR3 sequence: CASSSWDRGNPGANVLTF. CDR3 in DNA: TGTGCCAGCAGCTCTTGGGACAGGGGGAACCCTGGGGCCAACGTCCTGACTTTC. The chain uses TRBV9 and TRBJ2-6; 11 bases line up with TRBD1. Germline values: CDR1 SGDLS, CDR2 YYNGEE. Trimming took 4 bases from V and 2 from J; bases not matched to a gene: 8. The length of the CDR3 is 18 residues.

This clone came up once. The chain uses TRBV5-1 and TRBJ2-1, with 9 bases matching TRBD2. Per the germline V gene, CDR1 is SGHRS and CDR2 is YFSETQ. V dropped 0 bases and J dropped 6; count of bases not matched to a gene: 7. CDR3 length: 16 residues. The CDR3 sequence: CASSLVPSGTSNEQFF. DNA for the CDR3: TGCGCCAGCAGCTTGGTACCTAGCGGGACGAGCAATGAGCAGTTCTTC.

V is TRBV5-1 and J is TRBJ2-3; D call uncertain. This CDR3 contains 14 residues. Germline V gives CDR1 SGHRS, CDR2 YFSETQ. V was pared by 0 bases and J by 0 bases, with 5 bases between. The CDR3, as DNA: TGCGCCAGCAGCTTGGACATTAGCACAGATACGCAGTATTTT. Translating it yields CASSLDISTDTQYF.

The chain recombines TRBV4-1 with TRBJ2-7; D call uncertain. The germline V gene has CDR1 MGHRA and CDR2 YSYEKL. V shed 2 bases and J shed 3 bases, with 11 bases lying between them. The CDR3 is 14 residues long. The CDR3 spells CASSQTYDYYEQYF. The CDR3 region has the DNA TGCGCCAGCAGCCAAACATATGATTACTACGAGCAGTACTTC.

CDR3 in DNA: TGCGCCAGCAGCCAAGCTCTGGACACTGAAGCTTTCTTT. As protein: CASSQALDTEAFF. The chain combines TRBV4-3 with TRBJ1-1; D is unresolved. CDR3 size: 13 residues. The germline V and J ends were trimmed by 1 base and 3 bases, with 6 bases remaining between them. In germline, CDR1 is LGHNA, CDR2 YSLEER.

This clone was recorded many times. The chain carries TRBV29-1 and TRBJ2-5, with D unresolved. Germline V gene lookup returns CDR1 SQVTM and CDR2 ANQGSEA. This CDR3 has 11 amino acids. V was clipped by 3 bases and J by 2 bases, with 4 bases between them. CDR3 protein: CSVDIQETQYF. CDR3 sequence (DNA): TGCAGCGTTGACATACAAGAGACCCAGTACTTC.

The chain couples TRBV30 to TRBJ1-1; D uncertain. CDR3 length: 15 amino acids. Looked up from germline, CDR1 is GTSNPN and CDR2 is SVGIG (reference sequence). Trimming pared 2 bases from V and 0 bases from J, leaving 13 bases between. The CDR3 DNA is TGTGCCTGGAGTCATTCGGGGTCCTTGAACACTGAAGCTTTCTTT. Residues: CAWSHSGSLNTEAFF.

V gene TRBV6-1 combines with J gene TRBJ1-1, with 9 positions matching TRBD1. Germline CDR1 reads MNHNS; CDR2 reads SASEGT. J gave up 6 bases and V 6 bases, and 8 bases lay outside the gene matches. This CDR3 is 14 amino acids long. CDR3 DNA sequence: TGTGCCAGCAGCCTAGGGACAGGGTGGGCTGAAGCTTTCTTT. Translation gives CASSLGTGWAEAFF.

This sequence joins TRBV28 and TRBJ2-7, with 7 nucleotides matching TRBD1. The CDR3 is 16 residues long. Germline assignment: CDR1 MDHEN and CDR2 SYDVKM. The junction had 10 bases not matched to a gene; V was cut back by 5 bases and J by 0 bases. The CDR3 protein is CASSLTRDSLSYEQYF. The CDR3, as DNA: TGTGCCAGCAGTCTAACCCGGGACAGCCTCTCCTACGAGCAGTACTTC.

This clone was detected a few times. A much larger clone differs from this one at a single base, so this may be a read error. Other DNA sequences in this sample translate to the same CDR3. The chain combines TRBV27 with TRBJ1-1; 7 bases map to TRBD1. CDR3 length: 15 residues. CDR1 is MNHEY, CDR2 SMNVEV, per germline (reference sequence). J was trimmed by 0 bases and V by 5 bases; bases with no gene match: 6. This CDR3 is CASSPSTGLNTEAFF. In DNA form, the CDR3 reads TGTGCCAGCAGTCCCTCGACAGGGCTGAACACTGAAGCTTTCTTT.

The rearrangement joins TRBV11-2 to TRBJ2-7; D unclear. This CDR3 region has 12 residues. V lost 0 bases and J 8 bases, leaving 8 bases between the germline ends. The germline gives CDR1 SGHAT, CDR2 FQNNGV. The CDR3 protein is CASSLDGGKQYF. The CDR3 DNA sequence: TGTGCCAGCAGCTTAGATGGTGGGAAGCAGTACTTC.

CDR3 in DNA: TGTGCCAGCGGCGACAGGCTACCTAACTATGGCTACACCTTC. It translates to CASGDRLPNYGYTF. The V and J genes are TRBV13 and TRBJ1-2; possibly TRBD1 for D (6 bases). Germline V gene lookup returns CDR1 PRHDT and CDR2 FYEKMQ (reference sequence). Trimming cost V 8 bases and J 0 bases, with 13 bases left between them. The CDR3 runs 14 residues.